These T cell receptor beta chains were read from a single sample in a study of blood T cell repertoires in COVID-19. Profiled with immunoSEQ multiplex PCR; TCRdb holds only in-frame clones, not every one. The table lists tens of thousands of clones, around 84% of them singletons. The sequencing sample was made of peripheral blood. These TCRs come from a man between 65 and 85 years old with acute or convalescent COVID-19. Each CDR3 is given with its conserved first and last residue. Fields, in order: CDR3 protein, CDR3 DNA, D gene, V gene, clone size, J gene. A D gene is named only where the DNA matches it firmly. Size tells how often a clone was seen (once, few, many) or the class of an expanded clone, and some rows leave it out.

CDR3 protein: CASSSHGQGNYNEQFF; CDR3 DNA: TGTGCCAGCAGCTCCCATGGACAGGGGAACTACAATGAGCAGTTCTTC; D gene: TRBD1; V gene: TRBV5-4; clone size: .; J gene: TRBJ2-1
CDR3 protein: CASSAGTGTEAFF; CDR3 DNA: TGTGCCAGCAGCGCCGGGACAGGGACTGAAGCTTTCTTT; D gene: TRBD1; V gene: TRBV12-3/TRBV12-4; clone size: .; J gene: TRBJ1-1
CDR3 protein: CSGGFLYNEQFF; CDR3 DNA: TGCAGCGGGGGCTTCCTCTACAATGAGCAGTTCTTC; D gene: .; V gene: TRBV29-1; clone size: once; J gene: TRBJ2-1
CDR3 protein: CASSLIRTGLNSPLHF; CDR3 DNA: TGTGCCAGCTCACTGATTCGGACAGGACTTAATTCACCCCTCCACTTT; D gene: TRBD1; V gene: TRBV18; clone size: .; J gene: TRBJ1-6
CDR3 protein: CASSPRDTGELFF; CDR3 DNA: TGTGCCAGCAGCCCGAGGGACACCGGGGAGCTGTTTTTT; D gene: .; V gene: TRBV6-2/TRBV6-3; clone size: .; J gene: TRBJ2-2
CDR3 protein: CASSPIETYEQYF; CDR3 DNA: TGTGCCAGCAGCCCCATTGAGACCTACGAGCAGTACTTC; D gene: .; V gene: TRBV7-9; clone size: .; J gene: TRBJ2-7
CDR3 protein: CASSVGGRNNSPLHF; CDR3 DNA: TGTGCCAGCAGCGTAGGCGGGAGAAATAATTCACCCCTCCACTTT; D gene: .; V gene: TRBV9; clone size: .; J gene: TRBJ1-6
CDR3 protein: CASSSLDRLYSYEQYF; CDR3 DNA: TGTGCCAGCAGCTCCCTCGACAGGCTCTACTCCTACGAGCAGTACTTC; D gene: .; V gene: TRBV5-6; clone size: .; J gene: TRBJ2-7
CDR3 protein: CASSLTSSYEQYF; CDR3 DNA: TGTGCCAGCAGCTTAACGAGCTCCTACGAGCAGTACTTC; D gene: .; V gene: TRBV7-6; clone size: .; J gene: TRBJ2-7
CDR3 protein: CASSIHLTSGGAGEQFF; CDR3 DNA: TGTGCCAGTAGTATACACCTGACTAGCGGGGGGGCAGGTGAGCAGTTCTTC; D gene: TRBD2; V gene: TRBV19; clone size: .; J gene: TRBJ2-1
CDR3 protein: CASSPRADNEKLFF; CDR3 DNA: TGTGCCAGCAGCCCTCGAGCCGATAATGAAAAACTGTTTTTT; D gene: .; V gene: TRBV27; clone size: .; J gene: TRBJ1-4
CDR3 protein: CAWTLLGQTSTDTQYF; CDR3 DNA: TGTGCCTGGACCCTGCTCGGACAGACCAGCACAGATACGCAGTATTTT; D gene: .; V gene: TRBV30; clone size: .; J gene: TRBJ2-3
CDR3 protein: CASTPSETRVSYNEQFF; CDR3 DNA: TGCGCCAGCACTCCGAGCGAAACGAGGGTTTCCTACAATGAGCAGTTCTTC; D gene: .; V gene: TRBV5-1; clone size: .; J gene: TRBJ2-1
CDR3 protein: CASRGAGDTQYF; CDR3 DNA: TGTGCCAGCAGGGGGGCAGGAGATACGCAGTATTTT; D gene: .; V gene: TRBV7-2; clone size: .; J gene: TRBJ2-3
CDR3 protein: CASSELPYNEQFF; CDR3 DNA: TGTGCCAGCAGTGAACTCCCCTACAATGAGCAGTTCTTC; D gene: .; V gene: TRBV6-1; clone size: .; J gene: TRBJ2-1
CDR3 protein: CASSLGTSGYNEQFF; CDR3 DNA: TGTGCCAGCAGCCTCGGGACTAGCGGATACAATGAGCAGTTCTTC; D gene: TRBD2; V gene: TRBV5-4; clone size: .; J gene: TRBJ2-1
CDR3 protein: CAWSVSPGFEETQYF; CDR3 DNA: TGTGCCTGGAGTGTAAGTCCGGGATTCGAAGAGACCCAGTACTTC; D gene: .; V gene: TRBV30; clone size: .; J gene: TRBJ2-5
CDR3 protein: CAYLRQSSYNEQFF; CDR3 DNA: TGTGCCTATTTAAGACAGTCATCCTACAATGAGCAGTTCTTC; D gene: .; V gene: TRBV30; clone size: .; J gene: TRBJ2-1
CDR3 protein: CASSERNEQFF; CDR3 DNA: TGTGCCAGCAGTGAGAGAAATGAGCAGTTCTTC; D gene: .; V gene: TRBV25-1; clone size: .; J gene: TRBJ2-1
CDR3 protein: CAISERGLAGNSPLHF; CDR3 DNA: TGTGCCATCAGTGAAAGGGGGCTTGCGGGAAATTCACCCCTCCACTTT; D gene: TRBD1; V gene: TRBV10-3; clone size: .; J gene: TRBJ1-6
CDR3 protein: CASSVGDRELFF; CDR3 DNA: TGTGCCAGCAGCGTAGGGGACAGGGAGCTGTTTTTT; D gene: .; V gene: TRBV9; clone size: .; J gene: TRBJ2-2
CDR3 protein: CASSDPTGDYEQYF; CDR3 DNA: TGTGCCAGCAGCGACCCCACGGGGGACTACGAGCAGTACTTC; D gene: .; V gene: TRBV5-4; clone size: .; J gene: TRBJ2-7
CDR3 protein: CASSQAGLSGGNEQFF; CDR3 DNA: TGTGCCAGCAGCCAAGCGGGACTCTCGGGGGGGAATGAGCAGTTCTTC; D gene: TRBD2; V gene: TRBV7-9; clone size: .; J gene: TRBJ2-1
CDR3 protein: CASSPPGHGKEGNYGYTF; CDR3 DNA: TGTGCCAGCAGTCCCCCAGGACATGGCAAGGAGGGTAACTATGGCTACACCTTC; D gene: .; V gene: TRBV28; clone size: .; J gene: TRBJ1-2
CDR3 protein: CASSDGRSRNTGELFF; CDR3 DNA: TGTGCCAGCAGCGACGGCAGGTCGAGAAACACCGGGGAGCTGTTTTTT; D gene: .; V gene: TRBV6-2/TRBV6-3; clone size: .; J gene: TRBJ2-2
CDR3 protein: CASSAGLAGINEQFF; CDR3 DNA: TGTGCCAGCAGTGCGGGACTAGCGGGGATCAATGAGCAGTTCTTC; D gene: TRBD2; V gene: TRBV27; clone size: .; J gene: TRBJ2-1
CDR3 protein: CASSSRIANTEAFF; CDR3 DNA: TGTGCCAGCAGCTCCAGGATTGCGAACACTGAAGCTTTCTTT; D gene: .; V gene: TRBV7-2; clone size: .; J gene: TRBJ1-1
CDR3 protein: CASSLGTEAQPQHF; CDR3 DNA: TGCGCCAGCAGCTTGGGGACAGAGGCTCAGCCCCAGCATTTT; D gene: .; V gene: TRBV5-1; clone size: .; J gene: TRBJ1-5
CDR3 protein: CASSRLTGTGPLTGELFF; CDR3 DNA: TGTGCCAGCAGCCGCTTAACCGGGACAGGACCACTCACCGGGGAGCTGTTTTTT; D gene: TRBD1; V gene: TRBV11-3; clone size: .; J gene: TRBJ2-2
CDR3 protein: CASSLLTSGESDTQYF; CDR3 DNA: TGTGCCAGCAGCTTGTTGACTAGCGGGGAGTCAGATACGCAGTATTTT; D gene: TRBD2; V gene: TRBV5-8; clone size: .; J gene: TRBJ2-3
CDR3 protein: CASSSSRGPAGYTF; CDR3 DNA: TGTGCCAGCAGCTCCAGCAGGGGGCCTGCTGGCTACACCTTC; D gene: TRBD1; V gene: TRBV7-9; clone size: .; J gene: TRBJ1-2
CDR3 protein: CASSFGQGLGGYTF; CDR3 DNA: TGTGCCAGCAGTTTTGGGCAGGGCCTCGGAGGCTACACCTTC; D gene: .; V gene: TRBV27; clone size: once; J gene: TRBJ1-2
CDR3 protein: CASSHQGTGANVLTF; CDR3 DNA: TGTGCCAGCAGCCACCAGGGAACTGGGGCCAACGTCCTGACTTTC; D gene: .; V gene: TRBV3-1/TRBV3-2; clone size: once; J gene: TRBJ2-6
CDR3 protein: CASSLGTRDGGKLFF; CDR3 DNA: TGTGCCAGCAGCCTCGGGACTAGGGATGGTGGAAAACTGTTTTTT; D gene: .; V gene: TRBV7-9; clone size: .; J gene: TRBJ1-4
CDR3 protein: CASSYPGTGGEETQYF; CDR3 DNA: TGTGCCAGCAGCTACCCTGGGACAGGGGGGGAAGAGACCCAGTACTTC; D gene: TRBD1; V gene: TRBV5-4; clone size: .; J gene: TRBJ2-5